The entry below gives a single T cell receptor beta chain sequence along with its context. Its antigen remains unidentified. The source of the sample is a study of vaccination and CD4 T cells after COVID-19. The Oncomine TCR Beta short-read assay was what sequenced the DNA obtained from cultured CD4+ T cells. TCRdb analysed the PCR reads with MiXCR anew, one entry per CDR3 protein. The sample includes around 13,000 distinct CDR3 sequences, more than 35% of them seen just once. Stated treatment: roughly 11-day PBMC culture with coronavirus spike peptide pools or control peptides (ViraFEST assay). Source material: CD4+ T cells from blood, cultured in vitro. The sequence came from a human donor who had recovered from COVID-19.

The DNA for the CDR3 is TGTGCCGCGGCCACGGGACAGCTCTACGAGCAGTACTTC. Translation gives CAAATGQLYEQYF. The rearrangement uses TRBV6-2 or TRBV6-3 and TRBJ2-7, with 7 nucleotides matching TRBD1. Germline CDR1 MNHEY, CDR2 SVGEGT. The V and J ends lost 11 bases and 3 bases, in that order; junction bases with no gene match: 10. The CDR3 consists of 13 residues.